The 29 T cell receptor beta chains reported below all come from one sample, sequenced in a study of T cells in Graves' hyperthyroidism and ophthalmopathy. Amplified TCR beta CDR3 regions came from RNA transcripts. TCR CDR3 underwent first-round RT-PCR with the HTBI primer set. TCRdb reanalysed the multiplex PCR reads using MiXCR and keeps one entry per CDR3 protein. The table shows fewer than 500,000 distinct CDR3 sequences, with approximately 12% occurring only once. The sequencing input was blood. The receptors stem from a man younger than 45 with Graves' hyperthyroidism that later progressed to Graves' ophthalmopathy.

In this sample, this clonotype turned up many times. The chain is built from TRBV30 and TRBJ1-1; no clear D gene. The V end was cut by 2 bases, the J end by 0 bases, with 7 bases between. The CDR3 extends over 13 amino acids. The germline gives CDR1 GTSNPN, CDR2 SVGIG (reference sequence). Here the CDR3 reads CAWSNGLNTEAFF. DNA for the CDR3: TGTGCCTGGAGTAACGGACTGAACACTGAAGCTTTCTTT.

This clonotype came up many times. The rearrangement joins TRBV2 to TRBJ1-1; D gene uncertain. Between the trimmed V and J ends, which lost 9 bases and 2 bases, there was a span of 7 bases. This CDR3 comprises 11 residues. Per germline, CDR1 SNHLY and CDR2 FYNNEI. The CDR3 nucleotides read TGTGCCAGTTATTTTAACACTGAAGCTTTCTTT. Translation: CASYFNTEAFF.

This clonotype has just a few counts. The chain links TRBV29-1 to TRBJ2-1; tentative D call: TRBD1 (6 bases). The V and J ends lost 6 bases and 7 bases respectively, with 10 bases between them. CDR1 is SQVTM, CDR2 ANQGSEA, per germline. The length of the CDR3 is 11 residues. The CDR3 loop is CSVPQGNEQFF. The DNA of the CDR3 is TGCAGCGTCCCACAGGGAAATGAGCAGTTCTTC.

This clonotype was seen a few times. V and J are TRBV5-1 and TRBJ2-1; 9 bases map to TRBD1. The junction had 5 bases not matched to a gene; V was cut back by 2 bases and J by 8 bases. This CDR3 spans 14 amino acids. CDR1 and CDR2 from the germline V gene are SGHRS and YFSETQ. CDR3 sequence: CASSFGQGMDEQFF. In DNA form, the CDR3 reads TGCGCCAGCAGCTTTGGACAGGGGATGGATGAGCAGTTCTTC.

Of note for this clonotype: This may arise from a read error, as a much more abundant clone is one base away. The gene calls are TRBV28 and TRBJ2-7, with a weak D call TRBD1 (5 bases). The CDR3 runs to 15 residues. CDR1 and CDR2 from the germline V gene are MDHEN and SYDVKM. As DNA, the CDR3 is TGTGCCAGCAGTTTGGGCAGGGCGAGCTCCTGCGAGCAGTACTTC. This sequence encodes CASSLGRASSCEQYF.

This clonotype appeared many times. The V and J genes are TRBV15 and TRBJ1-3, with D possibly TRBD1 on 6 matching bases. The germline V gene has CDR1 LNHNV and CDR2 YYDKDF (reference sequence). V dropped 0 bases and J dropped 0 bases, with 12 bases sitting between them. This CDR3 comprises 17 residues. In DNA, the CDR3 is TGTGCCACCAGCAGAGACCTTGGACAGCTCTCTGGAAACACCATATATTTT. Protein product: CATSRDLGQLSGNTIYF.

This clonotype was observed at least ten times. The chain is built from TRBV11-2 and TRBJ2-7; D ambiguous. The germline CDR1 and CDR2 sequences are SGHAT and FQNNGV. Deletions cut 3 bases from V and 1 base from J, with 4 bases between. CDR3 length: 12 amino acids. The CDR3 DNA sequence: TGTGCCAGCAGCTTTCAGTCCTACGAGCAGTACTTC. It yields the protein CASSFQSYEQYF.

This clonotype occurred a few times. The V call is TRBV11-1, the J call TRBJ1-1; possibly TRBD1 for D (5 bases). CDR1 SGHAT and CDR2 FQDESV come from the germline V gene (reference sequence). The CDR3 has 16 amino acids. V dropped 5 bases and J dropped 1 base, with 17 bases sitting between them. For the CDR3, the DNA is TGTGCCAGCAGCGAGGTCCAGGGAAGGGGGAACACTGAAGCTTTCTTT. It yields the protein CASSEVQGRGNTEAFF.

This clonotype was picked up many times. V usage is TRBV28 and J usage is TRBJ1-4; 8 positions agree with TRBD1. Germline trimming cut 3 bases from V and 6 bases from J; bases unmatched to any gene: 6. This CDR3 comprises 15 residues. Germline V gene sequence: CDR1 MDHEN, CDR2 SYDVKM. DNA for the CDR3: TGTGCCAGCAGTTTTGTCGGACAGGGAGATGAAAAACTGTTTTTT. Translation gives CASSFVGQGDEKLFF.

At least ten counts were recorded for this clonotype. The rearrangement joins TRBV12-3 or TRBV12-4 to TRBJ2-3; D is possibly TRBD2 (5 bases). This CDR3 spans 15 amino acids. V dropped 2 bases and J dropped 3 bases, with 12 bases sitting between them. CDR3 in DNA: TGTGCCAGCAGTTTAATAACGGGGATAACAGATACGCAGTATTTT. Its protein product is CASSLITGITDTQYF.

Only a few counts were recorded for this clonotype. The chain uses TRBV5-1 and TRBJ1-1, with a tentative D call TRBD1 (6 bases). In germline, CDR1 is SGHRS, CDR2 YFSETQ. Trimming stripped 0 bases from V and 2 bases from J, with 26 bases between. The CDR3 is 20 amino acids. This CDR3 reads CASSLGMLRGAEKGNTEAFF. The CDR3 bases are TGCGCCAGCAGCTTGGGAATGTTGAGGGGGGCGGAGAAGGGAAACACTGAAGCTTTCTTT. Combining the CDR3 with reference TRBV5-1 and TRBJ1-1 gives the whole variable domain KAGVTQTPRYLIKTRGQQVTLSCSPISGHRSVSWYQQTPGQGLQFLFEYFSETQRNKGNFPGRFSGRQFSNSRSEMNVSTLELGDSALYLCASSLGMLRGAEKGNTEAFFGQGTRLTVV.

This clonotype was seen ten or more times. DNA of the CDR3: TGTGCCTGGAGTAGGCCCAATTTGCCCCAGCATTTT. It specifies CAWSRPNLPQHF. The rearrangement joins TRBV30 to TRBJ1-5, with unresolved D. Trimming took 2 bases from V and 9 from J, leaving 11 bases between them. Per germline, CDR1 GTSNPN and CDR2 SVGIG (reference sequence). This CDR3 is built from 12 residues.

As for this clonotype: Being one base from a much bigger clone, this may be a read error. The chain employs TRBV6-9 and TRBJ2-1; a weak D match, TRBD2 (5 bases). The CDR3 spans 13 residues. Germline assignment: CDR1 MNHGY and CDR2 SVAAGI. Trimming removed 4 bases from V and 8 bases from J, with 12 bases in between. The CDR3 sequence is CASSLVPEDEQFF. The CDR3 region has the DNA TGTGCCAGCAGTTTGGTCCCGGAGGATGAGCAGTTCTTC.

There are a few counts of this clonotype. With a much larger clone just one base away, this may be a read error. The chain employs TRBV6-1 and TRBJ1-5; maybe TRBD1 (5 bases). The ends were cut back, 8 bases at V and 3 bases at J, with 17 bases in the middle. The CDR3 is 15 residues long. Germline V gene data show CDR1 as MNHNS and CDR2 as SASEGT. Here the CDR3 reads CASGVGGLFNQPQHF. CDR3 coding DNA: TGTGCCAGCGGGGTCGGGGGACTATTCAATCAGCCCCAGCATTTT.

This clonotype was recorded many times. V and J are TRBV5-1 and TRBJ1-4; no reliable D call. This CDR3 spans 13 amino acids. Germline-derived CDR1 and CDR2 are SGHRS and YFSETQ. Trimming cost V 6 bases and J 6 bases, with 12 bases left between them. CDR3 coding DNA: TGCGCCAGCAACTCCGGGCTGGATGAAAAACTGTTTTTT. It codes for CASNSGLDEKLFF.

The chain employs TRBV20-1 and TRBJ1-4, with TRBD1 matching over 10 bases. V trimming: 1 base; J trimming: 8 bases; junction bases outside the gene matches: 4. Germline-derived CDR1 and CDR2 are DFQATT and SNEGSKA (reference sequence). The CDR3 length is 14 residues. CDR3 nucleotide sequence: TGCAGTGCTAGAGTTGGGACAGGGGTCGAAAAACTGTTTTTT. Its translation is CSARVGTGVEKLFF.

This clonotype was observed at least ten times. The chain carries TRBV6-1 and TRBJ1-5; 7 bases are a match to TRBD1. In germline, CDR1 is MNHNS, CDR2 SASEGT. CDR3 length: 15 amino acids. V lost 5 bases and J lost 3; bases outside the gene matches: 7. CDR3 in amino acids: CASSQPGQPNQPQHF. In DNA, the CDR3 is TGTGCCAGCAGTCAGCCGGGACAGCCCAATCAGCCCCAGCATTTT.

This clonotype turned up a few times. V and J are TRBV20-1 and TRBJ1-5; TRBD1 might be the D (5 bases). Germline CDR1 and CDR2: DFQATT and SNEGSKA (reference sequence). The germline V and J ends were trimmed by 6 bases and 2 bases, with 11 bases remaining between them. This CDR3 comprises 13 residues. The CDR3 DNA follows: TGCAGTGCGCCGCGGGGGGGCAATCAGCCCCAGCATTTT. Amino acids: CSAPRGGNQPQHF.

This sequence joins TRBV9 and TRBJ2-1, with 8 bases matching TRBD2. The CDR3 totals 17 residues. Germline V gene sequence: CDR1 SGDLS, CDR2 YYNGEE. The J segment lost 4 bases and the V segment lost 0 bases, leaving 9 bases of the junction unmatched. The CDR3 DNA follows: TGTGCCAGCAGCGTAGAGTGGAGGCGGGGGGTTTACAATGAGCAGTTCTTC. Protein sequence: CASSVEWRRGVYNEQFF.

This clonotype was recorded many times. V is TRBV11-2 and J is TRBJ2-1; D is uncertain. This CDR3 has 12 residues. Germline loops: CDR1 SGHAT, CDR2 FQNNGV. Trimming took off 7 bases at V and 0 bases at J, with 4 bases between the two ends. The CDR3 reads CASNPSYNEQFF. The CDR3 nucleotides read TGTGCCAGCAACCCCTCCTACAATGAGCAGTTCTTC.

In its sample, this clonotype was seen many times. V and J are TRBV12-3 or TRBV12-4 and TRBJ2-5; TRBD1 aligns across 8 bases. Germline trimming cut 1 base from V and 5 bases from J; bases unmatched to any gene: 9. The CDR3 contains 16 residues. The CDR3, as DNA: TGTGCCAGCAGTTTAGAAAACCTGACAGGGGTCGAGACCCAGTACTTC. The encoded protein is CASSLENLTGVETQYF.

Many counts were recorded for this clonotype. The rearrangement joins TRBV6-1 to TRBJ1-3; D is undetermined. The germline V and J ends were trimmed by 8 bases and 5 bases, with 13 bases remaining between them. CDR1 is MNHNS and CDR2 is SASEGT in the germline V gene. The length of the CDR3 is 13 residues. The CDR3 here is CASEDLNRNTIYF. As DNA, the CDR3 is TGTGCCAGCGAGGACCTCAATCGAAACACCATATATTTT.

As concerns this clonotype: A much bigger clone sits one base away, suggesting this may be a read error. The chain combines TRBV7-8 with TRBJ2-3; weak D call: TRBD2 (6 bases). This CDR3 has 20 residues. Trimming pared 4 bases from V and 4 bases from J, leaving 30 bases between. The germline gives CDR1 SGHVS, CDR2 FQNEAQ. Here the CDR3 reads CASSSSVSGPITLSADTQYF. The CDR3 bases are TGTGCCAGCAGCTCTAGCGTATCAGGTCCAATTACTCTTAGCGCAGATACGCAGTATTTT.

This clonotype appeared many times. This rearrangement joins TRBV6-1 to TRBJ2-5; 9 bases map to TRBD2. Looked up from germline, CDR1 is MNHNS and CDR2 is SASEGT. J gave up 4 bases and V 4 bases, and 7 bases lay outside the gene matches. The CDR3 runs to 15 residues. CDR3 loop: CASSAFAGGPETQYF. The CDR3, as DNA: TGTGCCAGCAGTGCGTTCGCGGGGGGGCCAGAGACCCAGTACTTC.

Ten or more counts support this clonotype. This chain links TRBV24-1 with TRBJ2-3, with TRBD2 matching over 7 bases. V dropped 3 bases and J dropped 0; count of bases not matched to a gene: 5. Germline CDR1 and CDR2: KGHDR and SFDVKD. This CDR3 comprises 16 residues. CDR3 sequence: CATSDGAGRSTDTQYF. In DNA form, the CDR3 reads TGTGCCACCAGTGATGGAGCGGGGAGGAGCACAGATACGCAGTATTTT.

This clonotype was counted a few times. V usage is TRBV6-7 and J usage is TRBJ1-5, with TRBD1 matching 9 bases. TRBV6-7 qualifies as an ORF whose function is uncertain. The CDR3 totals 16 residues. With V trimmed by 8 bases and J by 1 base, 9 bases remained unmatched. The CDR3, as DNA: TGTGCCAGCGCGCCCCATGGACAGGGGAGCAATCAGCCCCAGCATTTT. Protein sequence: CASAPHGQGSNQPQHF.

This clonotype was found many times. The V gene is TRBV6-1, the J gene TRBJ1-5; no clear D gene. Germline CDR1 and CDR2: MNHNS and SASEGT. V was trimmed by 3 bases and J by 9 bases, leaving 21 bases between them. This CDR3 is built from 16 residues. As DNA, the CDR3 is TGTGCCAGCAGTGACCTCAGAGTGGCCTCACTGTGGCCCCAGCATTTT. Protein: CASSDLRVASLWPQHF.

This clonotype was seen at least ten times. The chain recombines TRBV6-1 with TRBJ1-1, with TRBD1 as a possible D gene (6 bases). CDR1 and CDR2 (germline): MNHNS, SASEGT. The CDR3 covers 14 residues. V was pared by 6 bases and J by 1 base, with 12 bases between. The CDR3 coding sequence is TGTGCCAGCAGGCCGGGACACAAGAACACTGAAGCTTTCTTT. As protein: CASRPGHKNTEAFF.

The chain recombines TRBV30 with TRBJ1-6; no definite D call. The CDR3 loop spans 14 amino acids. Germline CDR1 and CDR2: GTSNPN and SVGIG (reference sequence). Trimming stripped 1 base from V and 3 bases from J, with 7 bases between. CDR3: CAWSGTVYNSPLHF. CDR3 nucleotides: TGTGCCTGGAGTGGAACCGTCTATAATTCACCCCTCCACTTT.